This T cell receptor beta chain was documented in a study of CD8 T cells in Susac syndrome. An input of roughly 0.45 to 1 ug of RNA was subjected to reverse transcription using random hexamers. TCRdb fed the immunoSEQ multiplex PCR reads into MiXCR, producing one record per CDR3 protein. Here the sample spans approximately 200,000 distinct CDR3 sequences, approximately 95% being singletons. This CDR3 is 12 amino acids long. Germline V lookup: CDR1 SQVTM, CDR2 ANQGSEA. The germline V and J ends were trimmed by 4 bases and 5 bases, with 11 bases remaining between them. The source is a human donor with multiple sclerosis. The rearrangement joins TRBV29-1 to TRBJ1-2; D unresolved. The specimen sequenced was CD4+ T cells from PBMCs. CDR3 sequence reads: CSVGEHSYGYTF. As DNA, the CDR3 is TGCAGCGTTGGAGAGCACTCTTATGGCTACACCTTC. The full variable domain, in which reference TRBV29-1 and TRBJ1-2 provide the parts outside the CDR3, is SAVISQKPSRDICQRGTSLTIQCQVDSQVTMMFWYRQQPGQSLTLIATANQGSEATYESGFVIDKFPISRPNLTFSTLTVSNMSPEDSSIYLCSVGEHSYGYTFGSGTRLTVV.